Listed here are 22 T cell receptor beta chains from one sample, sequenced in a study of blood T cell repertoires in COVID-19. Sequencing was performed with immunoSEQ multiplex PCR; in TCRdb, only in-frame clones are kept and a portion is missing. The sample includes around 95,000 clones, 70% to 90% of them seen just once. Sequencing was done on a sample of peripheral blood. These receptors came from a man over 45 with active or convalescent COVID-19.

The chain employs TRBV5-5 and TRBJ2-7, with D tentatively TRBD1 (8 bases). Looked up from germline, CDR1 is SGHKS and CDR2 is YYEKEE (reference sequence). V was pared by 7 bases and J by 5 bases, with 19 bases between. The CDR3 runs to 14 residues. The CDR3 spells CASLRAGDRNEQYF. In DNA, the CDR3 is TGTGCCAGCTTACGGGCGGGGGACAGGAACGAGCAGTACTTC.

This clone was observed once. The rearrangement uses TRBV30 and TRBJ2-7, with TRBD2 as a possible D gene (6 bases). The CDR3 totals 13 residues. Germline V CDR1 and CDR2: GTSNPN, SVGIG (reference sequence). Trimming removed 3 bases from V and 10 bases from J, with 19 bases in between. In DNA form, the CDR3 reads TGTGCCTGGAGGGGACCTTCTTTGGGACTTCAGTACTTC. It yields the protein CAWRGPSLGLQYF.

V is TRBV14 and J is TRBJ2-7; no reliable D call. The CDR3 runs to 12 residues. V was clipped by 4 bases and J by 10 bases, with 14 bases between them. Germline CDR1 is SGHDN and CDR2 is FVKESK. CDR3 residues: CASSPTQRHQYF. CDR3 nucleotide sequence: TGTGCCAGCAGCCCAACCCAGCGTCATCAGTACTTC.

CDR3 protein: CASSPRSETGDGYTF. For the CDR3, the DNA is TGTGCCAGCTCACCACGGTCTGAGACAGGGGACGGCTACACCTTC. The chain combines TRBV18 with TRBJ1-2; 8 bases align to TRBD1. The CDR3 is 15 residues long. Trimming took 1 base from V and 8 from J; bases not matched to a gene: 9. CDR1 and CDR2 from the germline V gene are KGHSH and LQKENI.

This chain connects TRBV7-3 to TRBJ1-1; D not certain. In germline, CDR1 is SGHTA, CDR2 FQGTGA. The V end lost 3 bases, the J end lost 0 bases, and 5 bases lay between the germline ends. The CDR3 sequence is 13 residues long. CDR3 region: CASSFYLNTEAFF. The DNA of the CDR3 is TGTGCCAGCAGCTTTTATTTGAACACTGAAGCTTTCTTT. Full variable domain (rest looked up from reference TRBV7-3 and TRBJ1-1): GAGVSQTPSNKVTEKGKYVELRCDPISGHTALYWYRQSLGQGPEFLIYFQGTGAADDSGLPNDRFFAVRPEGSVSTLKIQRTERGDSAVYLCASSFYLNTEAFFGQGTRLTVV.

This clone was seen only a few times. CDR3 region: CASSLGQGSLDGYTF. The DNA of the CDR3 is TGTGCCAGTAGCCTAGGACAGGGATCTCTCGATGGCTACACCTTC. V is TRBV19 and J is TRBJ1-2, with TRBD1 matching 8 bases. V trimming: 6 bases; J trimming: 6 bases; junction bases outside the gene matches: 12. Germline values: CDR1 LNHDA, CDR2 SQIVND (reference sequence). This CDR3 contains 15 residues.

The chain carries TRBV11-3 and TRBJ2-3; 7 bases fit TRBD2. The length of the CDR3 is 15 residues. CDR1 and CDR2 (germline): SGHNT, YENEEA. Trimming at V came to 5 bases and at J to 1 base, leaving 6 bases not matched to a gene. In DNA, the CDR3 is TGTGCCAGCAGCGCCCGCGGGGGTGGCACAGATACGCAGTATTTT. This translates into CASSARGGGTDTQYF.

This CDR3 is CASSRTSAYTGELFF. For the CDR3, the DNA is TGTGCCAGCAGCCGGACTAGCGCGTACACCGGGGAGCTGTTTTTT. This rearrangement joins TRBV6-5 to TRBJ2-2; TRBD2 aligns across 9 bases. V lost 6 bases, J lost 3 bases, and 5 bases stayed unmatched. This CDR3 is built from 15 residues. Germline CDR1 reads MNHEY; CDR2 reads SVGAGI.

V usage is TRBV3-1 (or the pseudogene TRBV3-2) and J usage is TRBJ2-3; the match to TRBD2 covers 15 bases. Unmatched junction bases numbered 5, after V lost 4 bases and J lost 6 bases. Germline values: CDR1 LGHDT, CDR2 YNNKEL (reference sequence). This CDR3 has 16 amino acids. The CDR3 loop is CASSRGLAGGEDTQYF. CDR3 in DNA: TGTGCCAGCAGCCGAGGACTAGCGGGAGGGGAGGATACGCAGTATTTT.

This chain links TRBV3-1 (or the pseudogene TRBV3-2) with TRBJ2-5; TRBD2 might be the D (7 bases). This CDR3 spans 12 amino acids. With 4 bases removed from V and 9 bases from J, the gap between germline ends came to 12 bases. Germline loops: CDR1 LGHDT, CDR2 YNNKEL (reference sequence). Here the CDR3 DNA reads TGTGCCAGCAGCCTTGAGGGGGGGGCCCAGTACTTC. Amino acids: CASSLEGGAQYF.

The CDR3 nucleotides are TGTGCCAGCAGCTCGGGACTAGCGGGAGGGCCGGAGACCCAGTACTTC. Protein sequence: CASSSGLAGGPETQYF. The chain links TRBV5-4 to TRBJ2-5; 16 positions match TRBD2. CDR3 length: 16 amino acids. Looked up from germline, CDR1 is SGHNT and CDR2 is YYREEE (reference sequence). V was pared by 3 bases and J by 5 bases, with 4 bases of the junction left unmatched.

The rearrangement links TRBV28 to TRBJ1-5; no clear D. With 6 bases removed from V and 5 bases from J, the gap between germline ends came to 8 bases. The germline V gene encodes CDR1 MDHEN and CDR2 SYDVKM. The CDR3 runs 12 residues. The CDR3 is CASSEPDQPQHF. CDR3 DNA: TGTGCCAGCAGCGAGCCTGATCAGCCCCAGCATTTT.

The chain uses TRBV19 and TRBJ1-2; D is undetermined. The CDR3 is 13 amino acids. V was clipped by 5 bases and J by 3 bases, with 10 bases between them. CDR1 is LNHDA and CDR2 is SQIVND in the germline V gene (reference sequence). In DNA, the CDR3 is TGTGCCAGTAGTCTTGAGCGTGACTATGGCTACACCTTC. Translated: CASSLERDYGYTF.

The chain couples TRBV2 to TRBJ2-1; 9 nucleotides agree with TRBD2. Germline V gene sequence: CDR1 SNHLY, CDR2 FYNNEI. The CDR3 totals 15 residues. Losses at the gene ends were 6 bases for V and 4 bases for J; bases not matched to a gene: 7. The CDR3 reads CASSARLAVYNEQFF. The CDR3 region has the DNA TGTGCCAGCAGCGCGAGACTAGCGGTGTACAATGAGCAGTTCTTC.

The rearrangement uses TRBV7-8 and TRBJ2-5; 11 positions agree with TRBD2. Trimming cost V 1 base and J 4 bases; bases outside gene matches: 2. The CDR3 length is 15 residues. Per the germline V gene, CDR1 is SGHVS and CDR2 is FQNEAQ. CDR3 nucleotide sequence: TGTGCCAGCAGCTTAGGACTAGCGGGATTAGAGACCCAGTACTTC. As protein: CASSLGLAGLETQYF.

CDR3 residues: CASSRDGELFF. The CDR3 DNA sequence: TGTGCCAGCAGTCGGGACGGGGAGCTGTTTTTT. The rearrangement joins TRBV2 to TRBJ2-2; tentative D call: TRBD2 (5 bases). Germline values: CDR1 SNHLY, CDR2 FYNNEI. The CDR3 length is 11 residues. V dropped 5 bases and J dropped 7 bases, with 5 bases sitting between them.

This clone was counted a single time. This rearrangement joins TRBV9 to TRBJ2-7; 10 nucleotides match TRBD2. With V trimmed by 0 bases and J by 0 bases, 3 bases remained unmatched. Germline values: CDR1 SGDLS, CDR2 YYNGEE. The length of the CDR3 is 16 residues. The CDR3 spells CASSVGTSGDSYEQYF. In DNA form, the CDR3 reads TGTGCCAGCAGCGTAGGGACTAGCGGAGACTCCTACGAGCAGTACTTC.

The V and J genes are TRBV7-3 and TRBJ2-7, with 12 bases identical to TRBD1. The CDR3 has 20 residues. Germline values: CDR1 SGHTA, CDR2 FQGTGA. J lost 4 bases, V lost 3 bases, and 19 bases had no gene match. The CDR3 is CASSFCFRMLRDRGLYEQYF. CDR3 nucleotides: TGTGCCAGCAGCTTTTGCTTTCGGATGCTCCGGGACAGGGGGCTGTACGAGCAGTACTTC.

The CDR3 DNA follows: TGTGCCAGTAGTCCACTCTACAGGAACACTGAAGCTTTCTTT. Its protein is CASSPLYRNTEAFF. V is TRBV19 and J is TRBJ1-1; D not resolved. CDR1 is LNHDA, CDR2 SQIVND, per germline (reference sequence). This CDR3 is built from 14 residues. Trimming took off 5 bases at V and 1 base at J, with 11 bases between the two ends.

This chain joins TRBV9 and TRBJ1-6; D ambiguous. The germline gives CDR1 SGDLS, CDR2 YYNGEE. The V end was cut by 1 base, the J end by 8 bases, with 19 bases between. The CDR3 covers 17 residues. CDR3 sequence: CASSVLARPGGDSPLHF. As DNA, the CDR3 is TGTGCCAGCAGCGTATTAGCGAGGCCGGGCGGCGATTCACCCCTCCACTTT.

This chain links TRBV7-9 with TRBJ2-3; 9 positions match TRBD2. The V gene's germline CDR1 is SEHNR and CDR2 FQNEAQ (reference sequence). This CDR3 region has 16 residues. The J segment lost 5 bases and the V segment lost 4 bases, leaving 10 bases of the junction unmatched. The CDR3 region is CASSSLAGERLDTQYF. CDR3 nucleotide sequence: TGTGCCAGCAGCTCGTTAGCGGGGGAGCGACTAGATACGCAGTATTTT.

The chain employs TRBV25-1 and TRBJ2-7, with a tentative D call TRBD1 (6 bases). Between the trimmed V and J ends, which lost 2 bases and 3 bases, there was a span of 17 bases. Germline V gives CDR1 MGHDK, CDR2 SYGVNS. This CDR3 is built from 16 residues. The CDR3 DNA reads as TGTGCCAGCAGTGAAGGGGGCGGACCGATCCACTACGAGCAGTACTTC. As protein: CASSEGGGPIHYEQYF.